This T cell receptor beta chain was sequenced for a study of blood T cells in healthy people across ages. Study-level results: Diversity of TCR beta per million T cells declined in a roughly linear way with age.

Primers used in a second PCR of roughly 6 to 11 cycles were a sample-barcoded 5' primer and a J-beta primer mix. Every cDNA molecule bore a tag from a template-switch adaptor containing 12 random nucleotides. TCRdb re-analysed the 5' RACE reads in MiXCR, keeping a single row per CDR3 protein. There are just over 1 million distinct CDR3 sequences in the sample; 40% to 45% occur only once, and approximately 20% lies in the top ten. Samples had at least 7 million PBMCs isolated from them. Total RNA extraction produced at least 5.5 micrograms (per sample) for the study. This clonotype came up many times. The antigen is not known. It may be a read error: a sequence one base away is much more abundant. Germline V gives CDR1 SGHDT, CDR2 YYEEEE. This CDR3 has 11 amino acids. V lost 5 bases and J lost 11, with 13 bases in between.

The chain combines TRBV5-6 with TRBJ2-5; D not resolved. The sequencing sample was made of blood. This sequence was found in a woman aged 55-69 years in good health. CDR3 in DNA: TGTGCCAGCAGTTTATCGAATGAGCAGTACTTC. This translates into CASSLSNEQYF.